The 12 T cell receptor beta chains below come from one sample, sequenced in a study of T cell repertoires in cytomegalovirus infection. TCRdb re-analysed the reads in MiXCR, keeping a single row per CDR3 protein. This sample has more than 200,000 distinct CDR3 sequences, with less than 9.5% found just once. What was sequenced was PBMCs. The receptors derive from a human donor in good health (CMV status not recorded). Some clones in this sample may be carry-over from other donors' samples.

The rearrangement links TRBV10-1 to TRBJ2-1; D is uncertain. The CDR3 has 15 residues. Trimming cost V 6 bases and J 3 bases, with 15 bases left between them. Germline CDR1 is WNHNN and CDR2 is SYGVQD (reference sequence). CDR3 DNA sequence: TGCGCCAGCAGCCCGGCATTAGGAGACTACAATGAGCAGTTCTTC. It translates to CASSPALGDYNEQFF.

Ten or more counts support this clonotype. The chain employs TRBV7-2 and TRBJ2-5, with D hard to call. The CDR3 runs to 12 residues. The germline V gene has CDR1 SGHTA and CDR2 FQGNSA. V gave up 3 bases and J gave up 5 bases, with 7 bases separating them. CDR3 residues: CASSFESETQYF. The CDR3 DNA reads TGTGCCAGCAGCTTCGAGTCTGAGACCCAGTACTTC.

This clonotype has more than one count but fewer than ten. This sequence joins TRBV3-1 and TRBJ1-4, with unresolved D. Trimming shortened V by 0 bases and J by 7 bases, and 9 bases separated the two germline ends. This CDR3 has 14 amino acids. Per the germline V gene, CDR1 is LGHDT and CDR2 is YNNKEL (reference sequence). The DNA of the CDR3 is TGTGCCAGCAGCCAAGAAGAAAGGGTTGAAAAACTGTTTTTT. This sequence encodes CASSQEERVEKLFF.

This clonotype was recorded many times. V gene TRBV7-8 combines with J gene TRBJ1-2; D possibly corresponds to TRBD1 (5 bases). V shed 4 bases and J shed 3 bases, with 24 bases lying between them. CDR1 and CDR2 from the germline V gene are SGHVS and FQNEAQ. There are 18 residues in the CDR3. This chain's CDR3 is CASSSLAGFQGFDYGYTF. The DNA of the CDR3 is TGTGCCAGCAGCTCCTTGGCCGGCTTTCAGGGATTTGACTATGGCTACACCTTC.

This clonotype was seen a handful of times. This chain links TRBV7-2 with TRBJ2-3, with TRBD2 identical over 7 bases. V shed 1 base, J shed 14 bases, and the junction held 6 bases outside the gene matches. The CDR3 has 12 amino acids. In germline, CDR1 is SGHTA, CDR2 FQGNSA. CDR3 coding DNA: TGTGCCAGCAGCTTAGATGGACTAGGAATGTATTTT. Translating gives CASSLDGLGMYF.

There are many counts of this clonotype. The CDR3 DNA reads as TGTGCCAGCAGCCCAGGGGTGCCAAATCAGCCCCAGCATTTT. Translating gives CASSPGVPNQPQHF. V is TRBV7-2 and J is TRBJ1-5, with D possibly being TRBD1 (6 bases). Germline assignment: CDR1 SGHTA and CDR2 FQGNSA. This CDR3 spans 14 amino acids. Trimming cost V 5 bases and J 4 bases, with 12 bases left between them.

There are many counts of this clonotype. V is TRBV12-3 or TRBV12-4 and J is TRBJ1-2, with D unresolved. Trimming cost V 4 bases and J 8 bases, with 17 bases left between them. This CDR3 contains 14 residues. In DNA form, the CDR3 reads TGTGCCAGCAGTTACGGTACAGTGATGCGGGGCTACACCTTC. Translated, it gives CASSYGTVMRGYTF.

The chain links TRBV3-1 to TRBJ1-6; no definite D call. The CDR3 has 13 amino acids. V lost 2 bases, J lost 8 bases, and 7 bases lay in between. Germline V gene data show CDR1 as LGHDT and CDR2 as YNNKEL (reference sequence). The CDR3 sequence: CASSQRRHSPLHF. DNA for the CDR3: TGTGCCAGCAGCCAACGGAGGCATTCACCCCTCCACTTT.

This clonotype showed up many times. The chain carries TRBV7-8 and TRBJ1-4; D not certain. V lost 6 bases and J 5 bases, leaving 10 bases between the germline ends. CDR1 is SGHVS, CDR2 FQNEAQ, per germline. This CDR3 region has 13 residues. In DNA, the CDR3 is TGTGCCAGCAGGCCGGCGGGAAATGAAAAACTGTTTTTT. It translates to CASRPAGNEKLFF.

This clonotype has at least ten counts. The chain couples TRBV6-2 or TRBV6-3 to TRBJ2-7; no reliable D call. Trimming cost V 0 bases and J 6 bases, with 12 bases left between them. Germline CDR1 MNHEY, CDR2 SVGEGT. CDR3 length equals 14 residues. The CDR3 nucleotides are TGTGCCAGCAGTTACTCGGCCCCGTTAGGCGAGCAGTACTTC. Amino acids: CASSYSAPLGEQYF.

In this sample, this clonotype turned up a few times. The V call is TRBV20-1, the J call TRBJ2-7, with TRBD1 as a possible D gene (5 bases). From germline, CDR1 is DFQATT and CDR2 SNEGSKA (reference sequence). V dropped 6 bases and J dropped 3 bases, with 18 bases sitting between them. This CDR3 spans 14 amino acids. CDR3 loop: CSASIKGASYEQYF. CDR3 nucleotide sequence: TGCAGTGCGAGCATCAAAGGGGCTAGCTACGAGCAGTACTTC.

This clonotype has a count of ten or more. This chain joins TRBV11-2 and TRBJ2-3; 15 bases are a match to TRBD2. With V trimmed by 5 bases and J by 6 bases, 12 bases remained unmatched. The germline CDR1 and CDR2 sequences are SGHAT and FQNNGV. CDR3 length: 18 amino acids. The CDR3 DNA follows: TGTGCCAGCAGCCCCGGGACTAGCGGGAGGATCTCCGGGGATACGCAGTATTTT. It translates to CASSPGTSGRISGDTQYF.